The rows below give T cell receptor beta chains drawn from one sample of a study of blood T cell repertoires in COVID-19. Clones were read by immunoSEQ multiplex PCR, and TCRdb kept only the in-frame ones, dropping some. The sample has 120,000 or so clones, 70% to 90% seen once. Source material: peripheral blood. Source of these receptors: a woman in her 50s with acute or convalescent COVID-19. Both conserved end residues are part of each CDR3. D genes are given only for firm matches. The listing skips clone size in some rows; elsewhere it reads once, few, many or a size class.

TGTGCCAGCAGCTTAAGGCAGGACACTGAAGCTTTCTTT	CASSLRQDTEAFF	.	TRBV11-2	TRBJ1-1	.
TGTGCCATCAGTGGTGGGCCCATGGGTGGAAACACCATATATTTT	CAISGGPMGGNTIYF	.	TRBV10-3	TRBJ1-3	.
TGCGCCAGCAGCCAAATACAGGGGTCCTACGAGCAGTACTTC	CASSQIQGSYEQYF	TRBD1	TRBV5-1	TRBJ2-7	.
TGTGCCAGCAGCCTCCGACGGGGGGATGAGCAGTTCTTC	CASSLRRGDEQFF	TRBD2	TRBV6-5	TRBJ2-1	.
TGTGCCAGCTCACGCTCGGGACAGAACAATGAGCAGTTCTTC	CASSRSGQNNEQFF	TRBD1	TRBV18	TRBJ2-1	.
TGTGCCAGCAGCTTCTCAGGGTTAACTAATGAAAAACTGTTTTTT	CASSFSGLTNEKLFF	.	TRBV7-2	TRBJ1-4	.
TGTGCCAGCAGCCAGACTTACGAGCAGTACTTC	CASSQTYEQYF	.	TRBV2	TRBJ2-7	once
TGTGCCAGCAGCTTAACGACAGGTTCGGCCTCTGGAAACACCATATATTTT	CASSLTTGSASGNTIYF	.	TRBV7-9	TRBJ1-3	.
TGTGCCAGCAGCCACGGACTTTCGAACACCGGGGAGCTGTTTTTT	CASSHGLSNTGELFF	.	TRBV14	TRBJ2-2	.
TGTGCCTGGGGAGTTGTTATGGAGCAGTACTTC	CAWGVVMEQYF	.	TRBV30	TRBJ2-7	.
TGTGCCAGCAGTTTTTGGCAGAACACTGAAGCTTTCTTT	CASSFWQNTEAFF	.	TRBV28	TRBJ1-1	.
TGTGCCAGCAGCTTAGGGGGACAGGGGCTTTACAATGAGCAGTTCTTC	CASSLGGQGLYNEQFF	TRBD1	TRBV7-9	TRBJ2-1	few
TGTGCCAGCAGCGAACTAGCGGGAGACTACAATGAGCAGTTCTTC	CASSELAGDYNEQFF	TRBD2	TRBV2	TRBJ2-1	.
TGTGCCAGCAGTTTATACCGCAGGGTCGGTGAAAAACTGTTTTTT	CASSLYRRVGEKLFF	.	TRBV27	TRBJ1-4	.
TGCGCCAGCAGCTTGGGGCAGACAAATGGCTACACCTTC	CASSLGQTNGYTF	.	TRBV5-1	TRBJ1-2	.
TGTGCCAGCAGTCCCCCCCCCGGTACGCAGTATTTT	CASSPPPGTQYF	.	TRBV6-5	TRBJ2-3	.
TGTGCCAGTTCCCGGGAGCAGTTCTTC	CASSREQFF	.	TRBV12-3/TRBV12-4	TRBJ2-1	.
TGCGCCAGCAGCCCCACCGGGACAGGGGTGACTGAAGCTTTCTTT	CASSPTGTGVTEAFF	TRBD1	TRBV5-1	TRBJ1-1	.
TGTGCCAGCAGCCAAGGCAGGACTGGACCCTACGAGCAGTACTTC	CASSQGRTGPYEQYF	.	TRBV14	TRBJ2-7	.
TGTGCCAGCAGTGGTCGGGACAGAGGAGGCTACACCTTC	CASSGRDRGGYTF	TRBD1	TRBV27	TRBJ1-2	once
TGTGCCAGCAGCGTCGACAGGGCTCGACTGGCCTACGAGCAGTACTTC	CASSVDRARLAYEQYF	TRBD1	TRBV7-2	TRBJ2-7	.
TGTGCCACCAGTTCGAGGCGACTAGCCACCAATGAGCAGTTCTTC	CATSSRRLATNEQFF	TRBD2	TRBV24-1	TRBJ2-1	.
TGTGCCACCAGTGATTTTAGGACAGGGGGCTACGAGCAGTACTTC	CATSDFRTGGYEQYF	TRBD1	TRBV24-1	TRBJ2-7	.
TGTGCCAGCAGTCGACTAACCCAAGAGACCCAGTACTTC	CASSRLTQETQYF	.	TRBV27	TRBJ2-5	.
TGTGCCAGCAGCGTAGGTCCAGGGTTAGTTGGGGCCAACGTCCTGACTTTC	CASSVGPGLVGANVLTF	.	TRBV9	TRBJ2-6	.
TGTGCCAGCGACAGCTCTGGGGCCAACGTCCTGACTTTC	CASDSSGANVLTF	.	TRBV2	TRBJ2-6	.
TGTGCCAACATTTTGTCCGGGACAGGGAGCATGGAGACCCAGTACTTC	CANILSGTGSMETQYF	TRBD1	TRBV2	TRBJ2-5	.
TGCGCCAGCAGCTTGGGACAGAGAAGGGAGCAGTACTTC	CASSLGQRREQYF	.	TRBV5-1	TRBJ2-7	.
TGTGCCAGCAGTTTATCCGGGAGCTCCTACAATGAGCAGTTCTTC	CASSLSGSSYNEQFF	.	TRBV28	TRBJ2-1	.
TGTGCCACCGGAGGGACAGAGACGTACAATGAGCAGTTCTTC	CATGGTETYNEQFF	.	TRBV24-1	TRBJ2-1	.
TGTGCCAGCAGCGGGGAATATCGGGGCTATGGCTACACCTTC	CASSGEYRGYGYTF	.	TRBV5-6	TRBJ1-2	.
TGTGCCACCCTTAATTACGAGCAGTACTTC	CATLNYEQYF	.	TRBV24-1	TRBJ2-7	once
TGTGCCAGCAGCCCTCGCGGAGCGGGGGCACCCTACAATGAGCAGTTCTTC	CASSPRGAGAPYNEQFF	TRBD2	TRBV3-1/TRBV3-2	TRBJ2-1	.
TGTGCCAGTAGTGGGACAGGGGCCGGGGAGCTGTTTTTT	CASSGTGAGELFF	TRBD1	TRBV19	TRBJ2-2	many
TGTGCCAGCTCACCGGAGCAGTACAATGAGCAGTTCTTC	CASSPEQYNEQFF	.	TRBV18	TRBJ2-1	.
TGTGCCAGCAGACTAGGAGGCACAGATACGCAGTATTTT	CASRLGGTDTQYF	.	TRBV19	TRBJ2-3	.
TGTGCCAGCTCAGGTTATAAGCTTCCGGGCACCGGGGAGCTGTTTTTT	CASSGYKLPGTGELFF	.	TRBV18	TRBJ2-2	.
TGTGCCAGCTCTCTCGGGACTAGCGTACAAGAGACCCAGTACTTC	CASSLGTSVQETQYF	TRBD2	TRBV18	TRBJ2-5	.
TGTGCCAGCAGTCGACAGGGGACAGAGACCCAGTACTTC	CASSRQGTETQYF	TRBD1	TRBV28	TRBJ2-5	.
TGTGCCAGCAGCCATAGCGGGGCCACAGATACGCAGTATTTT	CASSHSGATDTQYF	TRBD2	TRBV7-9	TRBJ2-3	.
TGTGCCAGCTCGACTCCCCTGTCAGCTTTCTTT	CASSTPLSAFF	.	TRBV28	TRBJ1-1	.
TGTGCCAGCAGCTTTAGGGGAAACCCGAACACTGAAGCTTTCTTT	CASSFRGNPNTEAFF	.	TRBV11-2	TRBJ1-1	.
TGTGCCTCCGGGACTAGTAAGTACGAGCAGTACTTC	CASGTSKYEQYF	TRBD2	TRBV7-8	TRBJ2-7	.
TGTGCCAGTAGTCCGGGACAGGGGTCCCATGGCTACACCTTC	CASSPGQGSHGYTF	TRBD1	TRBV19	TRBJ1-2	.
TGTGCCAGTAGTATAGGGGAAGCGGTGCGGAACACTGAAGCTTTCTTT	CASSIGEAVRNTEAFF	.	TRBV19	TRBJ1-1	.
TGTGCCAGCAGTGAATCCCGAGAAAAGCAGTTCTTC	CASSESREKQFF	.	TRBV2	TRBJ2-1	.